The present entry profiles one T cell receptor beta chain with its context. This sample is part of a study of identical twins. Unmatched junction bases numbered 3, after V lost 2 bases and J lost 3 bases. Looked up from germline, CDR1 is MNHEY and CDR2 is SVGAGI. The CDR3 is 15 amino acids. TCRdb redid the calling of the 5' RACE reads with MiXCR, one entry per CDR3 protein. The sample holds a few hundred thousand distinct CDR3 sequences; 7.5% to 10% are singletons and the top ten take 2.5% to 3%. The same data also contributed to another study, on yellow fever vaccine responses in identical twins.

The J gene is TRBJ2-7, the V gene TRBV6-5, with 11 bases aligning to TRBD2. Sequenced material: PBMCs. This receptor was taken from a woman younger than 35 in good health. CDR3 region: CASSYGGTSGYEQYF. In DNA, the CDR3 is TGTGCCAGCAGTTACGGGGGGACTAGCGGCTACGAGCAGTACTTC.